The present T cell receptor (beta chain) was sequenced within a study of blood T cell repertoires in COVID-19. CDR3 length: 16 residues. Germline CDR1 reads MDHEN; CDR2 reads SYDVKM. V shed 4 bases and J 3 bases; nucleotides not matched to a gene: 5. Using immunoSEQ multiplex PCR, the repertoire was profiled, and TCRdb retains in-frame clones only, with some absent. Here the sample spans 150,000 to 200,000 clones, around four fifths being singletons. The specimen was peripheral blood. The rearrangement joins TRBV28 to TRBJ1-5, with 11 positions matching TRBD1. The TCR sequence derives from a woman aged 65 to 85 with COVID-19, enrolled during active disease. The CDR3 DNA reads as TGTGCCAGCAGTTCTCCGGGACAGGGGGACAATCAGCCCCAGCATTTT. Its translation is CASSSPGQGDNQPQHF.